The 23 T cell receptor beta chains presented below share a single source sample, sequenced in a study of blood T cell repertoires in COVID-19. Profiled with immunoSEQ multiplex PCR; TCRdb holds only in-frame clones, not every one. The sample contains approximately 130,000 clones, almost 70% of which appear only once. Sequences were obtained from peripheral blood. The receptors were gathered from a woman aged 70 to 79 with acute or convalescent COVID-19.

The gene calls are TRBV19 and TRBJ2-1; 11 bases fit TRBD2. Unmatched junction bases numbered 4, after V lost 4 bases and J lost 2 bases. Germline V gene lookup returns CDR1 LNHDA and CDR2 SQIVND (reference sequence). CDR3 length: 16 residues. CDR3 loop: CASSTGTSGTYNEQFF. The DNA of the CDR3 is TGTGCCAGTAGTACGGGGACTAGCGGTACCTACAATGAGCAGTTCTTC.

CDR3: CASSPPQGGSGEQYF. The DNA of the CDR3 is TGTGCCAGCTCACCACCGCAGGGTGGGTCAGGGGAGCAGTACTTC. The chain recombines TRBV18 with TRBJ2-7, with a weak D call TRBD1 (5 bases). The CDR3 runs 15 residues. Between the trimmed V and J ends, which lost 0 bases and 7 bases, there was a span of 16 bases. CDR1 is KGHSH, CDR2 LQKENI, per germline.

This clone was picked up a small number of times. The V gene is TRBV28, the J gene TRBJ2-3; 8 bases agree with TRBD2. Germline V gene lookup returns CDR1 MDHEN and CDR2 SYDVKM. This CDR3 has 17 amino acids. Germline trimming cut 0 bases from V and 2 bases from J; bases unmatched to any gene: 7. CDR3 in amino acids: CASSLWGAGGSTDTQYF. CDR3 sequence (DNA): TGTGCCAGCAGTTTATGGGGGGCGGGAGGTTCCACAGATACGCAGTATTTT.

This clone was seen only a few times. This chain connects TRBV29-1 to TRBJ2-1; perhaps TRBD1 as D (5 bases). The ends were cut back, 4 bases at V and 7 bases at J, with 11 bases in the middle. The CDR3 covers 12 residues. Germline V lookup: CDR1 SQVTM, CDR2 ANQGSEA. CDR3 in DNA: TGCAGCGTTGCCAGGGTAGGGAATGAGCAGTTCTTC. Translating gives CSVARVGNEQFF.

The rearrangement uses TRBV27 and TRBJ1-2; maybe TRBD1 (5 bases). CDR1 is MNHEY and CDR2 is SMNVEV in the germline V gene (reference sequence). This CDR3 is built from 14 residues. V lost 2 bases to trimming and J lost 7 bases, with 14 bases between them. The CDR3 DNA is TGTGCCAGCAGTTTAACAGCAGGGACTGGTGGCTACACCTTC. Its translation is CASSLTAGTGGYTF.

V usage is TRBV19 and J usage is TRBJ1-5, with D tentatively TRBD1 (6 bases). V dropped 10 bases and J dropped 9 bases, with 19 bases sitting between them. The CDR3 loop spans 13 amino acids. Looked up from germline, CDR1 is LNHDA and CDR2 is SQIVND (reference sequence). The CDR3 loop is CANLGHPFLPQHF. For the CDR3, the DNA is TGTGCCAACCTGGGACACCCTTTTTTGCCCCAGCATTTT.

The J gene is TRBJ1-6, the V gene TRBV9, with no clear D. The CDR3 is 16 residues long. Trimming took off 1 base at V and 3 bases at J, with 11 bases between the two ends. Looked up from germline, CDR1 is SGDLS and CDR2 is YYNGEE. CDR3 in amino acids: CASSVYVSYYNSPLHF. For the CDR3, the DNA is TGTGCCAGCAGCGTATATGTCAGTTACTATAATTCACCCCTCCACTTT.

The chain recombines TRBV12-3 or TRBV12-4 with TRBJ2-1; TRBD2 agrees at 10 bases. Germline trimming cut 2 bases from V and 14 bases from J; bases unmatched to any gene: 6. There are 13 residues in the CDR3. The chain's CDR3 is CASSLFLAGVEFF. In DNA form, the CDR3 reads TGTGCCAGCAGTTTATTCCTAGCGGGAGTTGAGTTCTTC.

This clone was detected a few times. The V call is TRBV6-5, the J call TRBJ1-1; TRBD1 aligns across 8 bases. Unmatched junction bases numbered 12, after V lost 7 bases and J lost 11 bases. The CDR3 is 13 residues long. In germline, CDR1 is MNHEY, CDR2 SVGAGI. The CDR3 nucleotides read TGTGCCAGCACCCCTCCCGGGACAGGAGGCGCTTTCTTT. Residues: CASTPPGTGGAFF.

CDR3 amino acids: CASRLPGQFFSGANVLTF. The CDR3 DNA follows: TGTGCCAGTAGACTCCCGGGACAGTTCTTCTCTGGGGCCAACGTCCTGACTTTC. The chain links TRBV11-2 to TRBJ2-6, with 7 bases fitting TRBD1. Germline CDR1 SGHAT, CDR2 FQNNGV. V trimming: 9 bases; J trimming: 0 bases; junction bases outside the gene matches: 14. The CDR3 sequence is 18 residues long.

V is TRBV5-1 and J is TRBJ2-3; possible D gene TRBD2, 5 bases. The CDR3 spans 15 residues. V lost 0 bases and J lost 4, with 12 bases in between. Germline-derived CDR1 and CDR2 are SGHRS and YFSETQ. CDR3 coding DNA: TGCGCCAGCAGCTTGGGTGGGAGCCTCTCAGATACGCAGTATTTT. Residues: CASSLGGSLSDTQYF.

The chain carries TRBV7-8 and TRBJ1-3; D remains unclear. Germline CDR1 is SGHVS and CDR2 is FQNEAQ. This CDR3 comprises 16 residues. V dropped 6 bases and J dropped 0 bases, with 15 bases sitting between them. The CDR3 loop is CASRLAGSRSGNTIYF. CDR3 sequence (DNA): TGTGCCAGCAGACTTGCGGGCAGCCGCTCTGGAAACACCATATATTTT. Based on the CDR3 plus reference TRBV7-8 and TRBJ1-3, the full variable domain is GAGVSQSPRYKVAKRGQDVALRCDPISGHVSLFWYQQALGQGPEFLTYFQNEAQLDKSGLPSDRFFAERPEGSVSTLKIQRTQQEDSAVYLCASRLAGSRSGNTIYFGEGSWLTVV.

The genes are TRBV25-1 and TRBJ1-1; D gene ambiguous. This CDR3 spans 14 amino acids. Germline V CDR1 and CDR2: MGHDK, SYGVNS. V shed 9 bases and J shed 0 bases, with 14 bases lying between them. The CDR3, as DNA: TGTGCCAGTACCGGGGTGGGGATGAACACTGAAGCTTTCTTT. Translating gives CASTGVGMNTEAFF.

This chain uses TRBV19 with TRBJ2-1; 8 nucleotides match TRBD2. With 3 bases clipped from V and 4 bases from J, the junction kept 17 bases outside the gene matches. The CDR3 loop spans 19 amino acids. Germline-derived CDR1 and CDR2 are LNHDA and SQIVND (reference sequence). This CDR3 reads CASSIHRAGGVAGYNEQFF. For the CDR3, the DNA is TGTGCCAGTAGTATCCACCGGGCCGGGGGGGTAGCGGGATACAATGAGCAGTTCTTC.

V and J are TRBV12-5 and TRBJ1-2, with D possibly TRBD1 on 5 matching bases. In germline, CDR1 is LGHNT, CDR2 FRNRAP. This CDR3 region has 17 residues. Trimming stripped 2 bases from V and 0 bases from J, with 16 bases between. The CDR3 spells CASGLPGGAAPNYGYTF. Here the CDR3 DNA reads TGTGCTAGTGGTTTGCCAGGAGGGGCAGCGCCTAACTATGGCTACACCTTC.

This chain connects TRBV15 to TRBJ1-3; D is uncertain. CDR1 LNHNV and CDR2 YYDKDF come from the germline V gene (reference sequence). V was shortened by 0 bases and J by 4 bases, with 10 bases between the two germline ends. The CDR3 runs to 15 residues. CDR3 nucleotide sequence: TGTGCCACCAGCAGAGATAGAGGGTCCGGAAACACCATATATTTT. Protein: CATSRDRGSGNTIYF.

Only a few counts were recorded for this clone. The chain employs TRBV19 and TRBJ2-1; D remains ambiguous. The germline V gene has CDR1 LNHDA and CDR2 SQIVND (reference sequence). The CDR3 runs 12 residues. With 4 bases removed from V and 9 bases from J, the gap between germline ends came to 10 bases. The CDR3 region is CASSRQVGEQFF. The CDR3 DNA reads as TGTGCCAGTAGTAGACAAGTGGGTGAGCAGTTCTTC.

The rearrangement links TRBV29-1 to TRBJ2-1; 15 bases fit TRBD2. The CDR3 spans 15 residues. V gave up 7 bases and J gave up 4 bases; unmatched junction bases: 5. Germline CDR1 and CDR2: SQVTM and ANQGSEA. As DNA, the CDR3 is TGCAGCGCCGGGACTAGCGGGAGGAATTACAATGAGCAGTTCTTC. It translates to CSAGTSGRNYNEQFF.

At least ten counts were recorded for this clone. The chain recombines TRBV19 with TRBJ1-1, with D perhaps TRBD1 (5 bases). The CDR3 covers 14 residues. The ends were cut back, 4 bases at V and 6 bases at J, with 15 bases in the middle. In germline, CDR1 is LNHDA, CDR2 SQIVND (reference sequence). CDR3 in amino acids: CASSTTRGDSEAFF. The CDR3 DNA reads TGTGCCAGTAGTACCACCCGGGGGGACTCTGAAGCTTTCTTT.

The V and J genes are TRBV9 and TRBJ2-1, with 10 bases fitting TRBD2. V shed 3 bases, J shed 5 bases, and the junction held 5 bases outside the gene matches. Germline V gene sequence: CDR1 SGDLS, CDR2 YYNGEE. The length of the CDR3 is 15 residues. The CDR3 is CASSERLAGNNEQFF. In DNA form, the CDR3 reads TGTGCCAGCAGCGAACGACTAGCGGGTAACAATGAGCAGTTCTTC.

The chain is built from TRBV5-4 and TRBJ2-2; 8 bases are a match to TRBD1. The ends lost 5 bases at V and 4 bases at J; junction bases unmatched: 7. This CDR3 is built from 15 residues. In germline, CDR1 is SGHNT, CDR2 YYREEE (reference sequence). The CDR3, as DNA: TGTGCCAGCAGTTCGGACAGGGTCCCCACCGGGGAGCTGTTTTTT. Its translation is CASSSDRVPTGELFF.

This chain joins TRBV5-5 and TRBJ1-1; D is unresolved. The CDR3 has 14 residues. Germline CDR1 reads SGHKS; CDR2 reads YYEKEE (reference sequence). Trimming stripped 3 bases from V and 0 bases from J, with 9 bases between. As DNA, the CDR3 is TGTGCCAGCAGCTACCGGGATATGAACACTGAAGCTTTCTTT. Amino acids: CASSYRDMNTEAFF.

The chain couples TRBV19 to TRBJ2-2; 9 positions agree with TRBD1. Germline V lookup: CDR1 LNHDA, CDR2 SQIVND (reference sequence). V was pared by 5 bases and J by 1 base, with 5 bases of the junction left unmatched. This CDR3 has 16 residues. CDR3 residues: CASSVQGAGNTGELFF. CDR3 sequence (DNA): TGTGCCAGTAGTGTACAGGGGGCCGGGAACACCGGGGAGCTGTTTTTT.